Below are 26 T cell receptor beta chains sequenced from a single sample in a study of cytomegalovirus exposure and HLA in healthy donors. The assay was immunoSEQ multiplex PCR, and TCRdb's table has in-frame clones only and misses some. The table includes roughly 260,000 clones, 80% to 90% detected once. Material for sequencing was PBMCs. These receptors were taken from a man aged 18 to 35 in good health and CMV-seronegative.

This rearrangement joins TRBV4-2 to TRBJ2-7; 7 positions match TRBD2. Trimming removed 1 base from V and 1 base from J; junction bases left unmatched: 7. Germline V gene sequence: CDR1 LGHNA, CDR2 YNFKEQ. CDR3 length equals 16 residues. The CDR3 DNA reads as TGTGCCAGCAGCCAAGTAAGCGGGGAGGGATCCTACGAGCAGTACTTC. Its protein product is CASSQVSGEGSYEQYF.

This chain uses TRBV4-3 with TRBJ1-2, with D perhaps matching TRBD1 (6 bases). Trimming removed 3 bases at V and 0 bases at J, with 11 bases between. The CDR3 totals 15 residues. Per germline, CDR1 LGHNA and CDR2 YSLEER. CDR3 loop: CASSHTGPPNYGYTF. Here the CDR3 DNA reads TGCGCCAGCAGCCACACAGGGCCACCTAACTATGGCTACACCTTC.

This clone was counted a single time. The genes are TRBV7-2 and TRBJ2-3; possible D gene TRBD2, 5 bases. This CDR3 is built from 16 residues. The V end lost 2 bases, the J end lost 2 bases, and 14 bases lay between the germline ends. The germline V gene has CDR1 SGHTA and CDR2 FQGNSA. DNA for the CDR3: TGTGCCAGCAGCTTAAAGGAGGTCGCGTTCACAGATACGCAGTATTTT. Protein: CASSLKEVAFTDTQYF.

The J gene is TRBJ2-7, the V gene TRBV10-3; TRBD1 agrees at 11 bases. V was pared by 4 bases and J by 2 bases, with 1 base of the junction left unmatched. Per the germline V gene, CDR1 is ENHRY and CDR2 is SYGVKD. CDR3 size: 14 residues. The CDR3 spells CAISGTGGAYEQYF. In DNA form, the CDR3 reads TGTGCCATCAGTGGGACAGGGGGCGCCTACGAGCAGTACTTC.

This clone is a singleton in its sample. The chain joins TRBV4-3 to TRBJ2-7, with D possibly TRBD1 on 6 matching bases. The CDR3 consists of 15 residues. Germline lookup yields CDR1 LGHNA and CDR2 YSLEER. Trimming took 1 base from V and 3 from J, leaving 13 bases between them. CDR3 nucleotides: TGCGCCAGCAGCCAAGGAAGGTCACAGGGCTACGAGCAGTACTTC. Its protein is CASSQGRSQGYEQYF.

This chain links TRBV6-5 with TRBJ2-7; TRBD2 aligns across 9 bases. Trimming removed 6 bases from V and 6 bases from J; junction bases left unmatched: 6. This CDR3 is built from 13 residues. From germline, CDR1 is MNHEY and CDR2 SVGAGI. The CDR3 region has the DNA TGTGCCAGCAGCCCGGGACTAGCCAGCGAGCAGTACTTC. It is translated as CASSPGLASEQYF.

The chain combines TRBV19 with TRBJ2-7; possible D gene TRBD1, 6 bases. CDR3 length equals 15 residues. Per germline, CDR1 LNHDA and CDR2 SQIVND (reference sequence). The V gene lost 4 bases and the J gene lost 2 bases, with 15 bases spanning the gap. The CDR3 here is CASSKTGTVTYEQYF. CDR3 bases: TGTGCCAGTAGTAAAACAGGGACGGTGACCTACGAGCAGTACTTC.

The chain uses TRBV2 and TRBJ2-2; 8 bases agree with TRBD2. The CDR3 has 15 amino acids. Trimming removed 7 bases from V and 4 bases from J; junction bases left unmatched: 8. CDR1 and CDR2 from the germline V gene are SNHLY and FYNNEI. In DNA form, the CDR3 reads TGTGCCAGCAACGGGGGGGCCAGCGTCACCGGGGAGCTGTTTTTT. Translation gives CASNGGASVTGELFF.

This chain connects TRBV14 to TRBJ2-7, with D tentatively TRBD1 (6 bases). The germline CDR1 and CDR2 sequences are SGHDN and FVKESK. V lost 3 bases to trimming and J lost 6 bases, with 12 bases between them. This CDR3 spans 13 amino acids. Written as DNA, the CDR3 is TGTGCCAGCAGCCATGGCAGGGGAAGCGAGCAGTACTTC. Protein product: CASSHGRGSEQYF.

This clone was found once. This chain uses TRBV7-3 with TRBJ2-1; tentatively, D is TRBD2 (5 bases). The CDR3 sequence is 18 residues long. The V end was cut by 0 bases, the J end by 1 base, with 16 bases between. Germline V gene data show CDR1 as SGHTA and CDR2 as FQGTGA. The CDR3 loop reads CASSLTPTTIHSYNEQFF. The CDR3 DNA is TGTGCCAGCAGCTTAACGCCGACTACCATTCATTCCTACAATGAGCAGTTCTTC.

This sequence joins TRBV30 and TRBJ1-2, with 7 bases matching TRBD1. The germline gives CDR1 GTSNPN, CDR2 SVGIG (reference sequence). The CDR3 covers 13 residues. The J segment lost 10 bases and the V segment lost 5 bases, leaving 13 bases of the junction unmatched. In DNA, the CDR3 is TGTGCCTGGCTCCCAACCGGGACAGCGACCTACACCTTC. Translation gives CAWLPTGTATYTF.

V and J are TRBV7-2 and TRBJ1-2, with 8 bases fitting TRBD1. The CDR3 sequence is 13 residues long. Germline V CDR1 and CDR2: SGHTA, FQGNSA. V lost 6 bases, J lost 3 bases, and 3 bases stayed unmatched. This chain's CDR3 is CASRTGADYGYTF. CDR3 bases: TGTGCCAGCAGGACAGGGGCGGACTATGGCTACACCTTC.

This clone was counted once. This rearrangement joins TRBV27 to TRBJ1-2; tentative D call: TRBD1 (5 bases). Trimming shortened V by 3 bases and J by 0 bases, and 20 bases separated the two germline ends. Germline CDR1 is MNHEY and CDR2 is SMNVEV (reference sequence). The CDR3 spans 18 residues. CDR3: CASSLRGGALFPNYGYTF. CDR3 coding DNA: TGTGCCAGCAGTTTGAGAGGAGGGGCCCTCTTCCCTAACTATGGCTACACCTTC.

The chain is built from TRBV7-2 and TRBJ2-1; D gene ambiguous. Germline values: CDR1 SGHTA, CDR2 FQGNSA. V lost 1 base, J lost 1 base, and 8 bases lay in between. This CDR3 is 15 amino acids long. The CDR3 sequence is CASSLVADSYNEQFF. DNA of the CDR3: TGTGCCAGCAGCTTAGTCGCGGATTCCTACAATGAGCAGTTCTTC.

About this clone itself: Other DNA sequences of this sample code for an identical CDR3. The chain carries TRBV5-1 and TRBJ2-1; 9 nucleotides agree with TRBD1. Germline V gene sequence: CDR1 SGHRS, CDR2 YFSETQ. The junction had 4 bases not matched to a gene; V was cut back by 2 bases and J by 4 bases. This CDR3 spans 15 amino acids. CDR3 nucleotides: TGCGCCAGCAGCTTACTGACAGGGGGATACAATGAGCAGTTCTTC. It yields the protein CASSLLTGGYNEQFF.

This clone was picked up one time. This chain uses TRBV30 with TRBJ1-4, with 9 bases matching TRBD1. The CDR3 is 14 amino acids. V trimming: 1 base; J trimming: 4 bases; junction bases outside the gene matches: 1. Germline CDR1 is GTSNPN and CDR2 is SVGIG (reference sequence). The CDR3 DNA reads TGTGCCTGGAGTGGGGGACAGGGTAATGAAAAACTGTTTTTT. The encoded protein is CAWSGGQGNEKLFF.

V and J are TRBV6-5 and TRBJ2-7; tentatively, D is TRBD1 (7 bases). The CDR3 totals 15 residues. Deletions cut 4 bases from V and 6 bases from J, with 19 bases between. Germline V gene lookup returns CDR1 MNHEY and CDR2 SVGAGI. The CDR3 DNA is TGTGCCAGCAGTTGGTCGGGGCAGGGGGGTTCCGAGCAGTACTTC. Amino acids: CASSWSGQGGSEQYF.

The chain recombines TRBV7-9 with TRBJ1-3; 8 nucleotides agree with TRBD1. The CDR3 is 15 amino acids. Germline V gene data show CDR1 as SEHNR and CDR2 as FQNEAQ (reference sequence). V gave up 6 bases and J gave up 1 base; unmatched junction bases: 5. CDR3 amino acids: CASSWTGFSGNTIYF. The DNA for the CDR3 is TGTGCCAGCAGTTGGACAGGGTTTTCTGGAAACACCATATATTTT.

This clone was found once. The genes are TRBV29-1 and TRBJ2-2, with 9 bases matching TRBD1. The CDR3 spans 14 residues. V dropped 6 bases and J dropped 6; count of bases not matched to a gene: 8. Germline CDR1 SQVTM, CDR2 ANQGSEA. CDR3 sequence reads: CSVVQGAGPGELFF. The CDR3 nucleotides are TGCAGCGTGGTACAGGGGGCCGGGCCCGGGGAGCTGTTTTTT.

This chain connects TRBV27 to TRBJ1-1; no clear D. The CDR3 length is 15 residues. CDR1 is MNHEY, CDR2 SMNVEV, per germline (reference sequence). Trimming shortened V by 0 bases and J by 4 bases, and 12 bases separated the two germline ends. This CDR3 reads CASSLSTLSGTEAFF. CDR3 bases: TGTGCCAGCAGTTTATCGACCCTATCGGGCACTGAAGCTTTCTTT.

The chain uses TRBV6-5 and TRBJ1-2, with D maybe TRBD1 (6 bases). The CDR3 sequence is 15 residues long. V was shortened by 6 bases and J by 4 bases, with 18 bases between the two germline ends. The germline gives CDR1 MNHEY, CDR2 SVGAGI. DNA of the CDR3: TGTGCCAGCAGCGGACTTGAGACAGGAGCCTATGGCTACACCTTC. Protein sequence: CASSGLETGAYGYTF.

Points on this clone: The sample holds other DNA sequences that translate to the same CDR3. The DNA of the CDR3 is TGTGCCAGCAGTGAGGTCGGGGGTAATTCACCCCTCCACTTT. It codes for CASSEVGGNSPLHF. The chain carries TRBV6-1 and TRBJ1-6; a possible D gene is TRBD1 (5 bases). In germline, CDR1 is MNHNS, CDR2 SASEGT. The ends were cut back, 3 bases at V and 6 bases at J, with 9 bases in the middle. CDR3 size: 14 residues.

This clone was counted a single time. The chain employs TRBV19 and TRBJ1-6; 9 bases are shared with TRBD1. Germline V gives CDR1 LNHDA, CDR2 SQIVND (reference sequence). V lost 3 bases, J lost 10 bases, and 10 bases stayed unmatched. The length of the CDR3 is 16 residues. CDR3 residues: CASSILQGAKASPLHF. The CDR3, as DNA: TGTGCCAGTAGTATCCTACAGGGGGCTAAAGCGTCACCCCTCCACTTT.

V usage is TRBV7-2 and J usage is TRBJ1-5; 7 bases line up with TRBD1. J was trimmed by 1 base and V by 1 base; bases with no gene match: 4. Per germline, CDR1 SGHTA and CDR2 FQGNSA. The CDR3 is 16 amino acids. CDR3 sequence reads: CASSLETGISNQPQHF. The CDR3 coding sequence is TGTGCCAGCAGCTTAGAGACAGGGATAAGCAATCAGCCCCAGCATTTT.

This chain uses TRBV7-2 with TRBJ2-7; perhaps TRBD1 as D (6 bases). This CDR3 spans 13 amino acids. Germline values: CDR1 SGHTA, CDR2 FQGNSA. The V and J ends lost 4 bases and 4 bases respectively, with 11 bases between them. The CDR3 DNA follows: TGTGCCAGCAGCTCCTGGACAGAGTACGAGCAGTACTTC. Translation gives CASSSWTEYEQYF.

V usage is TRBV9 and J usage is TRBJ2-3; 16 bases are shared with TRBD2. The junction had 8 bases not matched to a gene; V was cut back by 3 bases and J by 4 bases. Germline V lookup: CDR1 SGDLS, CDR2 YYNGEE. The CDR3 has 18 residues. CDR3 bases: TGTGCCAGCAGCGGAGGGACTAGCGGGGGGGCACATTCAGATACGCAGTATTTT. Encoded protein: CASSGGTSGGAHSDTQYF.